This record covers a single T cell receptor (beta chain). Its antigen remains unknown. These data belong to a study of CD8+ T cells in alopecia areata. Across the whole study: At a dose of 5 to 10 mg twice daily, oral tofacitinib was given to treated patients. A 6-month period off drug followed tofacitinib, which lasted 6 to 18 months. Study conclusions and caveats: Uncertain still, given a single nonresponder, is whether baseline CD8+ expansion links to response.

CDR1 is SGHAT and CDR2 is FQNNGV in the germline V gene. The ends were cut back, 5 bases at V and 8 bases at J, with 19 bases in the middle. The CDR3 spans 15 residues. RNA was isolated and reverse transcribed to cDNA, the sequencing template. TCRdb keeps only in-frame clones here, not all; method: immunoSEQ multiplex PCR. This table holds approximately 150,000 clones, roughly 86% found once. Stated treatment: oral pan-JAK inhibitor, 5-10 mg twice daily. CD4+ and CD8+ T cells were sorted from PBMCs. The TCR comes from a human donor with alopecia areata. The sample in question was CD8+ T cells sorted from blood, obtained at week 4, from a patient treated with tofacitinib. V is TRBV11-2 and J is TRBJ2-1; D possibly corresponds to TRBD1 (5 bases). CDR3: CASSPTAYLHDEQFF. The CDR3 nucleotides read TGTGCCAGCAGCCCGACAGCTTATCTTCACGATGAGCAGTTCTTC.